This TCR beta chain comes out of a study of blood T cell repertoires in COVID-19 (dated by TCRdb to about 2020). For the study in its entirety: The collaborator samples originated in the United States, Italy and Spain and spanned the acute and convalescent phases of COVID-19. The repertoires were made available in a free public database intended to serve as a resource for research on the immune response to SARS-CoV-2. Nearly every sample came with metadata listing a de-identified subject ID, COVID-19 status, age in years and sex. Samples were obtained from the ongoing ImmuneRACE study (first 160 participants) and from 1,254 subjects provided by 6 global collaborators. The dataset comprised deeply sampled blood TCRbeta repertoires from subjects exposed to, actively infected with, or recovered from COVID-19. The prospective study material was composed of cDNA or gDNA derived from T cells, B-cell-depleted T cells, or PBMCs. HLA class I and class II types, where available, came from metadata supplied by the sample provider rather than from assay-based typing. General study outcomes and caveats: The quantity of clinical and demographic metadata differed by source and by participant and was supplied without curation.

TCRbeta CDR3 regions were amplified from genomic DNA using the immunoSEQ Assay, a bias-controlled multiplex PCR. Turning to the authors' computational methods: The number of nucleated cells in each sample was estimated from the amplification of reference gene primers within the assay. To quantify the absolute abundance of each unique TCRbeta CDR3 rearrangement, sequence reads were collapsed and filtered. Productive Simpson clonality was computed per sample as the square root of Simpson's diversity index over productive rearrangements. The source is immuneACCESS, and TCRdb retained only in-frame sequences with V and J called. Part of the clones is not carried over; for the studies checked, unresolved V genes explain less than half of this, and the remainder is unexplained. From that table come the V and J calls and clone size; the DNA was used to work out D and trimming. This sample comprises some 490,000 clones, roughly nine tenths of them detected only once. Of the sample, roughly 8% falls within the top ten clones.

Enrolling through a virtual design, the prospective study's participants ranged in age from roughly 18 to 95 years and lived across roughly 23 United States geographic areas. In the prospective study, participants were assigned to cohorts based on the clinical history participants reported in a screening survey and a study questionnaire. For ImmuneRACE Cohort 3, a participant was defined as recovered based on two consecutive negative NP/OP PCR tests, clearance by a healthcare professional, or resolution of symptoms. Mobile phlebotomists in the prospective study collected whole blood, serum and a nasopharyngeal or oropharyngeal swab from every participant. Over a roughly two-month period, participants in the prospective study had the option of providing additional blood draws and questionnaires. Before DNA extraction, prospective study blood samples were shipped either frozen or at room temperature.

The germline V gene yields KGHDR for CDR1 and SFDVKD for CDR2. The junction shows trimming of 2 bases on V and 7 bases on J, plus 10 bases between the germline ends. The CDR3 goes from the cysteine to the phenylalanine over 14 residues. Only the CDR3 portion is preserved as DNA: 42 bases, with reading frame beginning at the first base. On this clone: It lacks a known antigen. The sample holds no much larger clone one base away, and base qualities are not on file.

The TCR sequence derives from an older woman who had recovered from COVID-19. Sequences were obtained from PBMCs or T cells enriched from blood (not recorded which). The receptor chain draws on TRBV24-1 and TRBJ1-4, with TRBD1 as a weak D call on 5 bases. The CDR3 protein is CATSDSRDGEKLFF. The nucleotides read TGTGCCACCAGTGATTCCAGGGATGGTGAAAAACTGTTTTTT.